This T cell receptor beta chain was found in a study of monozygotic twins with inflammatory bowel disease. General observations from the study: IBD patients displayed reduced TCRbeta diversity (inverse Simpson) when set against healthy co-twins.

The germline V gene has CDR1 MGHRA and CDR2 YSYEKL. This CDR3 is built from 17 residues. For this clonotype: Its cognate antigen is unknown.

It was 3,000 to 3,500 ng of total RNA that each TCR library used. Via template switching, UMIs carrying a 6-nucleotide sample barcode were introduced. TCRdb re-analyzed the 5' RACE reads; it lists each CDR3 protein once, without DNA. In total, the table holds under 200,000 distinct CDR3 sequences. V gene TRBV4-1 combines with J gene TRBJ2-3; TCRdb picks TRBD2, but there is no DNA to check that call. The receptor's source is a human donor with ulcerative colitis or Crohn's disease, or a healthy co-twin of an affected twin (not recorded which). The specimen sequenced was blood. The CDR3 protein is CASSPTSGRGREDTQYF.